This T cell receptor (beta chain) was profiled in a study of blood T cell repertoires in COVID-19. Study as a whole: The origin of the acute and convalescent COVID-19 samples was the United States, Italy and Spain. Nucleic acid was either cDNA or gDNA, and it came from T cells, B-cell-depleted T cells, or PBMCs.

Produced via immunoSEQ multiplex PCR; TCRdb's table is partial and in-frame only. This table has roughly 100,000 clones, roughly 90% appearing once. The CDR3 loop spans 18 amino acids. Germline CDR1 reads MNHEY; CDR2 reads SVGEGT. Deletions cut 5 bases from V and 2 bases from J, with 22 bases between. Followed longitudinally, the Seattle patients had been enrolled during active infection. This sequence joins TRBV6-2 or TRBV6-3 and TRBJ1-5, with D perhaps matching TRBD1 (5 bases). Sequenced input: peripheral blood. The origin of this receptor is a woman in her 50s with COVID-19, enrolled during active disease. The CDR3 DNA reads as TGTGCCAGCAGTGCCTGGGGCAGTCAGAGTTCTGGCAATCAGCCCCAGCATTTT. Its translation: CASSAWGSQSSGNQPQHF.